Sequencing of this T cell receptor (beta chain) was carried out in a study of T cells of healthy individuals. One entry per CDR3 protein results from TCRdb running MiXCR on the 5' RACE reads. The sample carries approximately 58,000 distinct CDR3 sequences, 14% to 15% recorded once. As for this clonotype: With a much larger clone just one base away, this may be a read error.

The CDR3 extends over 15 amino acids. Germline-derived CDR1 and CDR2 are SGDLS and YYNGEE. The chain couples TRBV9 to TRBJ1-5, with D possibly TRBD1 on 6 matching bases. This sequence was found in a human donor in good health. The CDR3 sequence: CASSVGGAPREPQNF. The CDR3 bases are TGTGCCAGCAGCGTAGGGGGGGCGCCCCGGGAGCCCCAGAATTTT.